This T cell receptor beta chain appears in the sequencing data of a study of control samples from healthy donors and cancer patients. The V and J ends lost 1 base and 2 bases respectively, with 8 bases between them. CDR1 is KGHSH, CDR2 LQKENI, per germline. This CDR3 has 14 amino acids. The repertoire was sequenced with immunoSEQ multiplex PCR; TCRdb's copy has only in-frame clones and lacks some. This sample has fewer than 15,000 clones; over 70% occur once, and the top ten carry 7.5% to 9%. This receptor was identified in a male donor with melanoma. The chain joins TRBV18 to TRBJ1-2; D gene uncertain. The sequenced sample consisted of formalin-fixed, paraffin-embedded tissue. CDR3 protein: CASSPRRENYGYTF. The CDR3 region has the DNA TGTGCCAGCTCACCACGGAGGGAAAACTATGGCTACACCTTC.